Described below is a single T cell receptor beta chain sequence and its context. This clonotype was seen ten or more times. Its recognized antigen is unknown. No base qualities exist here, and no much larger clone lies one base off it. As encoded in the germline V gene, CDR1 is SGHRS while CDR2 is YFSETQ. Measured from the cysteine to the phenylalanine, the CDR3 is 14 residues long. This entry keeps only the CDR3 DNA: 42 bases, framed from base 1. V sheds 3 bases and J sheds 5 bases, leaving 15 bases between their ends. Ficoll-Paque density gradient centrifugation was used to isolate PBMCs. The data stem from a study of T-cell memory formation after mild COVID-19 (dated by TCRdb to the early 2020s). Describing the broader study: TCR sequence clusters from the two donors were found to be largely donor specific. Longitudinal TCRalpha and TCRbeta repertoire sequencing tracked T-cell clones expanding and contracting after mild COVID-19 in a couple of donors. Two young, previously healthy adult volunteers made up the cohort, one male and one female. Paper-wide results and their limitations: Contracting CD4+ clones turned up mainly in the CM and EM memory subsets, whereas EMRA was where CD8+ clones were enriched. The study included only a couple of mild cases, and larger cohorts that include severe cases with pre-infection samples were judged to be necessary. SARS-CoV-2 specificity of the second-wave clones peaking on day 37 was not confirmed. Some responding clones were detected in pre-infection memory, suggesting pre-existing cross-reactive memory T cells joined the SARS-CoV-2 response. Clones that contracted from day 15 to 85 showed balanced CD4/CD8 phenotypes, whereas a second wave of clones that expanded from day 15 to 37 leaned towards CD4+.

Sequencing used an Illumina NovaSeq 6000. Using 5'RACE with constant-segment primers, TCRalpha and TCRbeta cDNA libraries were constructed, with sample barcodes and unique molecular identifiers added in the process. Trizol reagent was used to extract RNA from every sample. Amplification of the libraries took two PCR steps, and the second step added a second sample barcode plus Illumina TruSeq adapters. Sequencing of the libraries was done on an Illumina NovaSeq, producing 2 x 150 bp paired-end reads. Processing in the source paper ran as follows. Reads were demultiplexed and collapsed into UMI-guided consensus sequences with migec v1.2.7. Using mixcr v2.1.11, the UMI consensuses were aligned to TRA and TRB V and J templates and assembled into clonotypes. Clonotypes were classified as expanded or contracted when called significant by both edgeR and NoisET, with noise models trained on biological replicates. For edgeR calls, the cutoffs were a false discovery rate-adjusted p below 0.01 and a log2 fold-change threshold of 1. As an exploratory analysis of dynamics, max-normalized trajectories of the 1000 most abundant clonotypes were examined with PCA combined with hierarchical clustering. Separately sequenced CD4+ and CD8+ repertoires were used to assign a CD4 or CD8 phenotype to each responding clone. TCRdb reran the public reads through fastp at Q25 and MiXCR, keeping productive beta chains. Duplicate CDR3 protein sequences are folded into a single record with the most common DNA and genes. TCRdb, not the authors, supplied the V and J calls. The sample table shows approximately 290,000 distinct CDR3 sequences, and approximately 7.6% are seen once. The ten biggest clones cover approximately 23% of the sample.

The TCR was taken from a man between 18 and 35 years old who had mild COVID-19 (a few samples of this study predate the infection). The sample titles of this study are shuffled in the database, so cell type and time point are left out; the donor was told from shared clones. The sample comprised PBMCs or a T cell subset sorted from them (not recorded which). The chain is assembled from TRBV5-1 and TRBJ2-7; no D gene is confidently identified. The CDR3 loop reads CASSYWTPIDEQYF. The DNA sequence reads TGCGCCAGCAGCTACTGGACCCCGATCGACGAGCAGTACTTC.